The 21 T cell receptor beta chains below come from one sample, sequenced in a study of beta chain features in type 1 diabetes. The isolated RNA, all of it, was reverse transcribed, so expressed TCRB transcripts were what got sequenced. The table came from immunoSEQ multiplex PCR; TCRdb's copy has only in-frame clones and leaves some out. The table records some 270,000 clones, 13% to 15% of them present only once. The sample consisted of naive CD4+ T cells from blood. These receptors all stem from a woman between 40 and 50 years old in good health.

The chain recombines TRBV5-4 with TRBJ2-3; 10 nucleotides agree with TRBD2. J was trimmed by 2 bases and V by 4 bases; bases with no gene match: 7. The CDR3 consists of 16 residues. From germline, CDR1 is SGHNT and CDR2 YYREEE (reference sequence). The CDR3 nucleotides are TGTGCCAGCAGCAGACCAGCGGGGGGGCCCACAGATACGCAGTATTTT. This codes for CASSRPAGGPTDTQYF.

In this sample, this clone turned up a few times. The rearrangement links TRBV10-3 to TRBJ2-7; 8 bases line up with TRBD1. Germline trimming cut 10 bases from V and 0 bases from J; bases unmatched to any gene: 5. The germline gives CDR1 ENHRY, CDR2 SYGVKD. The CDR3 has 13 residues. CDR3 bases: TGTGCCACTTGGACAGGGAACTCCTACGAGCAGTACTTC. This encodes CATWTGNSYEQYF.

CDR3 amino acids: CASSRTTGNQPQHF. For the CDR3, the DNA is TGTGCCAGCAGCCGCACAACAGGGAATCAGCCCCAGCATTTT. The chain carries TRBV7-9 and TRBJ1-5; a possible D gene is TRBD1 (6 bases). The CDR3 has 14 amino acids. Trimming cost V 5 bases and J 4 bases, with 12 bases left between them. Germline lookup yields CDR1 SEHNR and CDR2 FQNEAQ (reference sequence).

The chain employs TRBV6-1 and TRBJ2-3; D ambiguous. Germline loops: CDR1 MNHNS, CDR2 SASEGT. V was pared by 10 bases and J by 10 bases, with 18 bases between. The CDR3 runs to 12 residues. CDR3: CATGDSFEAQYF. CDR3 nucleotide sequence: TGTGCCACTGGCGACTCCTTCGAGGCGCAGTATTTT.

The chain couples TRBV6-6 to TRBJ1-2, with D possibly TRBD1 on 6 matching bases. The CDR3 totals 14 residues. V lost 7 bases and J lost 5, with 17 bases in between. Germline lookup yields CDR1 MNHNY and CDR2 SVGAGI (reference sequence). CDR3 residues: CASTNQGLRYGYTF. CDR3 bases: TGTGCCAGCACCAACCAGGGGCTGAGGTATGGCTACACCTTC.

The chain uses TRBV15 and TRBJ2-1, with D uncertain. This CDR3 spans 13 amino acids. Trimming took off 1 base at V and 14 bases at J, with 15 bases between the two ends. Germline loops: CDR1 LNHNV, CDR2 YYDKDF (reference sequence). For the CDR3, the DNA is TGTGCCACCAGCAGAGGGAACGGAGCGACGGAGTTCTTC. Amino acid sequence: CATSRGNGATEFF.

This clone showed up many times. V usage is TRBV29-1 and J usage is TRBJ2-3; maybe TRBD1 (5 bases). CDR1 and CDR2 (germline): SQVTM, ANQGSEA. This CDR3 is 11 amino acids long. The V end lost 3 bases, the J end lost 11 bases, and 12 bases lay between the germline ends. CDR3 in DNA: TGCAGCGTTGATCAAGGGGTGGGGCAGTATTTT. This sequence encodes CSVDQGVGQYF.

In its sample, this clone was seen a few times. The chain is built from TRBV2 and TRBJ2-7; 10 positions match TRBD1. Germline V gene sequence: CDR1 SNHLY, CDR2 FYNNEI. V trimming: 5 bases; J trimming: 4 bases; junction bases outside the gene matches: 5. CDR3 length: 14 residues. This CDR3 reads CASSQDRGLYEQYF. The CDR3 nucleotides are TGTGCCAGCAGTCAAGACAGGGGGCTGTACGAGCAGTACTTC.

This CDR3 is CASSRAGGVNTGELFF. The CDR3 DNA reads as TGCGCCAGCAGCCGCGCGGGGGGGGTGAACACCGGGGAGCTGTTTTTT. The chain recombines TRBV4-3 with TRBJ2-2; 9 nucleotides line up with TRBD2. The V and J ends lost 4 bases and 1 base, in that order; junction bases with no gene match: 4. Germline V gene data show CDR1 as LGHNA and CDR2 as YSLEER. The CDR3 contains 16 residues.

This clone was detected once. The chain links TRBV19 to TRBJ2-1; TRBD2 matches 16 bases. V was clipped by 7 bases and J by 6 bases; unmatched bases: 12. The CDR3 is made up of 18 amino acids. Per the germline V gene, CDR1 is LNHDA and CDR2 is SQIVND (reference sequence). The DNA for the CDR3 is TGTGCCAGTACCACTTCTCCGGGACTAGCGGGGGGGCCCAATGAGCAGTTCTTC. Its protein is CASTTSPGLAGGPNEQFF. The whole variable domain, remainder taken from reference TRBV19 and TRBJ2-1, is DGGITQSPKYLFRKEGQNVTLSCEQNLNHDAMYWYRQDPGQGLRLIYYSQIVNDFQKGDIAEGYSVSREKKESFPLTVTSAQKNPTAFYLCASTTSPGLAGGPNEQFFGPGTRLTVL.

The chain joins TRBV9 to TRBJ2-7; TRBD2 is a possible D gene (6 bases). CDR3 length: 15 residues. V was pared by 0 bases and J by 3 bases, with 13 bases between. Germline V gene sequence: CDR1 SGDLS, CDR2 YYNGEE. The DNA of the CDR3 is TGTGCCAGCAGCGTAGAAGGCGGGGAAAGCTACGAGCAGTACTTC. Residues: CASSVEGGESYEQYF. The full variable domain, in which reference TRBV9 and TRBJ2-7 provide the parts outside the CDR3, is DSGVTQTPKHLITATGQRVTLRCSPRSGDLSVYWYQQSLDQGLQFLIQYYNGEERAKGNILERFSAQQFPDLHSELNLSSLELGDSALYFCASSVEGGESYEQYFGPGTRLTVT.

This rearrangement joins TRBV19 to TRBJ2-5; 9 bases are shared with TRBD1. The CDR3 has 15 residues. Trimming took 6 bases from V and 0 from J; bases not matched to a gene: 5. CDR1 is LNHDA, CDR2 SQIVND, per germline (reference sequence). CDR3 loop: CASSGQGIYQETQYF. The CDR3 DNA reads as TGTGCCAGTAGCGGACAGGGGATATACCAAGAGACCCAGTACTTC.

CDR3 region: CASSLATGNGYTF. The CDR3 DNA reads TGTGCCAGCAGCTTAGCCACAGGGAATGGCTACACCTTC. The V call is TRBV7-2, the J call TRBJ1-2, with D possibly being TRBD1 (6 bases). There are 13 residues in the CDR3. V lost 0 bases and J lost 6, with 8 bases in between. The germline V gene has CDR1 SGHTA and CDR2 FQGNSA.

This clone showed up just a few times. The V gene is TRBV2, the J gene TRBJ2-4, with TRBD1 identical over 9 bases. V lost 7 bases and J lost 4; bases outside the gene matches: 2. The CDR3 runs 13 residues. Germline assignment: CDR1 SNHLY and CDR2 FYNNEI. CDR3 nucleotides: TGTGCCAGCAAGGACAGGGGTAAAAACATTCAGTACTTC. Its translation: CASKDRGKNIQYF.

This CDR3 reads CATSSTHSRTDTQYF. The CDR3 nucleotides read TGTGCCACCAGCAGTACCCACTCGCGCACAGATACGCAGTATTTT. The chain recombines TRBV15 with TRBJ2-3; D ambiguous. This CDR3 has 15 residues. V dropped 3 bases and J dropped 1 base, with 11 bases sitting between them. The germline gives CDR1 LNHNV, CDR2 YYDKDF (reference sequence). Combining the CDR3 with reference TRBV15 and TRBJ2-3 gives the whole variable domain DAMVIQNPRYQVTQFGKPVTLSCSQTLNHNVMYWYQQKSSQAPKLLFHYYDKDFNNEADTPDNFQSRRPNTSFCFLDIRSPGLGDTAMYLCATSSTHSRTDTQYFGPGTRLTVL.

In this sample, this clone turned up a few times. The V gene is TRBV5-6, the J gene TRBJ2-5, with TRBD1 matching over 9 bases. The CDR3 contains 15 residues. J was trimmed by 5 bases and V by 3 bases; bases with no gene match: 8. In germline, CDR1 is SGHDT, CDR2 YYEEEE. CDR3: CASSSSGQGWETQYF. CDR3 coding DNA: TGTGCCAGCAGCTCCTCGGGACAGGGTTGGGAGACCCAGTACTTC. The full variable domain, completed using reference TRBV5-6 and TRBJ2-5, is DAGVTQSPTHLIKTRGQQVTLRCSPKSGHDTVSWYQQALGQGPQFIFQYYEEEERQRGNFPDRFSGHQFPNYSSELNVNALLLGDSALYLCASSSSGQGWETQYFGPGTRLLVL.

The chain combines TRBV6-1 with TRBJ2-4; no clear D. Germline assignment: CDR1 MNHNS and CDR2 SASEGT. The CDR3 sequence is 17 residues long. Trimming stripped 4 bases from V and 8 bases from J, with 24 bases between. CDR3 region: CASSATSVGLTDYIQYF. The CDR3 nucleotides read TGTGCCAGCAGTGCAACGTCTGTTGGGCTCACGGATTACATTCAGTACTTC.

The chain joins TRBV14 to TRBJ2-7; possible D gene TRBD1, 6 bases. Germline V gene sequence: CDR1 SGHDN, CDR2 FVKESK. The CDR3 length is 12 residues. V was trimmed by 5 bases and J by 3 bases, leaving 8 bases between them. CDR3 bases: TGTGCCAGCAGCGGGACAAACTACGAGCAGTACTTC. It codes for CASSGTNYEQYF.

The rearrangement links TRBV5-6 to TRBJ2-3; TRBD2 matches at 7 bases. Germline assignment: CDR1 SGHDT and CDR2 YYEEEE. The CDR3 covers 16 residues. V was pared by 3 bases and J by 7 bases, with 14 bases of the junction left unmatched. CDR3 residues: CASSSLQAGTRNTQYF. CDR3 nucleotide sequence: TGTGCCAGCAGCTCTCTCCAAGCGGGGACTCGAAATACGCAGTATTTT. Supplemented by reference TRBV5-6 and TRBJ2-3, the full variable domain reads DAGVTQSPTHLIKTRGQQVTLRCSPKSGHDTVSWYQQALGQGPQFIFQYYEEEERQRGNFPDRFSGHQFPNYSSELNVNALLLGDSALYLCASSSLQAGTRNTQYFGPGTRLTVL.

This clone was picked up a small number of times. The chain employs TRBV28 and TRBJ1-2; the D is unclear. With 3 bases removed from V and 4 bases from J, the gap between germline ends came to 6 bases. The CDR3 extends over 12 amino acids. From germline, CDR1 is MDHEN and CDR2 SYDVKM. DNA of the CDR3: TGTGCCAGCAGTTTGGCAGGCTATGGCTACACCTTC. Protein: CASSLAGYGYTF.

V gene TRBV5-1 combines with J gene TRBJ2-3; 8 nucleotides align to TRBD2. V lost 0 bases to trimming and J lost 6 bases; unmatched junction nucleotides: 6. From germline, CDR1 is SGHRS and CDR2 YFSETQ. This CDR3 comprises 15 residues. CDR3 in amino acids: CASSLGAGAGDTQYF. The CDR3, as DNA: TGCGCCAGCAGCTTGGGAGCGGGGGCCGGGGATACGCAGTATTTT. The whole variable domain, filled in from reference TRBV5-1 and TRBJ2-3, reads KAGVTQTPRYLIKTRGQQVTLSCSPISGHRSVSWYQQTPGQGLQFLFEYFSETQRNKGNFPGRFSGRQFSNSRSEMNVSTLELGDSALYLCASSLGAGAGDTQYFGPGTRLTVL.